This T cell receptor (beta chain) came from a study of early T cells in non-severe SARS-CoV-2 infection. In the study overall: The chains were unpaired, and the sequenced material was bulk RNA from unsorted whole blood. Study observations and caveats: Anti-spike CD8 responses were favored by VDJdb matching, which missed private and CD4 specificities.

This clonotype came up a few times. Its cognate antigen is unknown. MiXCR, applied by TCRdb to the 5' RACE reads, yields one record per CDR3 protein. The sample consists of some 96,000 distinct CDR3 sequences, 9.5% to 12% of them appearing once. V lost 3 bases and J lost 7, with 16 bases in between. The CDR3 contains 15 residues. This rearrangement joins TRBV12-3 or TRBV12-4 to TRBJ2-1; D might be TRBD2 (6 bases). The source is an adult who was a healthcare worker with PCR-confirmed SARS-CoV-2 infection or an uninfected control (not recorded which). Sample: whole blood, taken at baseline. In DNA, the CDR3 is TGTGCCAGCAGTTTTACGGGAGCGTACAATAATGAGCAGTTCTTC. It yields the protein CASSFTGAYNNEQFF.